These 29 T cell receptor beta chains came from one sample sequenced in a study of shared clonotypes between healthy human individuals (TCRdb year 2020). CD8 naive samples were CD45RO-negative cells positively selected for CCR7, giving a CD45RA+CCR7+ population that excluded TemRA cells. Libraries were constructed by the immunoSEQ multiplex PCR assay. TCRdb holds this immuneACCESS table with in-frame rearrangements only. Some clones are missing; in checked studies, unresolved V genes explain under half, and the rest has no known cause. A total of about 680,000 clones appear in this sample, around 92% of them only once. The top ten clones comprise roughly 24% of the sample. Sequenced sample: naive CD8+ T cells sorted from blood. The cell subset or site label of this sample denotes: CD45RA+CCR7+. These receptors all come from a young man in good health.

The chain recombines TRBV5-4 with TRBJ2-7; no firm D call. The CDR3 length is 11 residues. Trimming shortened V by 2 bases and J by 6 bases, and 6 bases separated the two germline ends. Germline-derived CDR1 and CDR2 are SGHNT and YYREEE (reference sequence). The CDR3 spells CASSLEVEQYF. The CDR3 nucleotides read TGTGCCAGCAGCTTAGAGGTCGAGCAGTACTTC.

The DNA of the CDR3 is TGTGCCAGCAGCTTGGGACTAGCGGGGACGCAGGGCTACGAGCAGTACTTC. Its protein is CASSLGLAGTQGYEQYF. This rearrangement joins TRBV13 to TRBJ2-7, with TRBD2 matching over 13 bases. The CDR3 spans 17 residues. With 3 bases clipped from V and 3 bases from J, the junction kept 8 bases outside the gene matches. Per the germline V gene, CDR1 is PRHDT and CDR2 is FYEKMQ (reference sequence).

This chain joins TRBV18 and TRBJ2-1, with unresolved D. The germline V gene has CDR1 KGHSH and CDR2 LQKENI. Trimming pared 6 bases from V and 15 bases from J, leaving 12 bases between. The CDR3 sequence is 10 residues long. Here the CDR3 DNA reads TGTGCCAGCTCCAATGGTCTCTCGTTCTTC. This translates into CASSNGLSFF.

The genes are TRBV28 and TRBJ2-2, with D unresolved. Germline V lookup: CDR1 MDHEN, CDR2 SYDVKM. The CDR3 consists of 17 residues. Trimming cost V 3 bases and J 1 base, with 15 bases left between them. The CDR3 coding sequence is TGTGCCAGCAGTTTTGGTTCCCGGTGGAAGAACACCGGGGAGCTGTTTTTT. Translation: CASSFGSRWKNTGELFF.

J is TRBJ2-7 and V is TRBV29-1; D uncertain. V lost 5 bases and J lost 2, with 13 bases in between. This CDR3 is built from 13 residues. Per germline, CDR1 SQVTM and CDR2 ANQGSEA. The CDR3 reads CSVTDGHTYEQYF. CDR3 nucleotides: TGCAGCGTTACGGACGGCCATACCTACGAGCAGTACTTC.

The genes are TRBV14 and TRBJ1-1; 7 nucleotides agree with TRBD1. The germline V gene encodes CDR1 SGHDN and CDR2 FVKESK. J gave up 0 bases and V 0 bases, and 7 bases lay outside the gene matches. The CDR3 totals 17 residues. The CDR3 DNA is TGTGCCAGCAGCCAAGATGAGACAGGGTACTTGAACACTGAAGCTTTCTTT. Amino acid sequence: CASSQDETGYLNTEAFF.

The chain couples TRBV11-3 to TRBJ2-2, with 10 positions matching TRBD2. CDR3 length equals 16 residues. The V and J ends lost 0 bases and 5 bases, in that order; junction bases with no gene match: 3. Germline CDR1 SGHNT, CDR2 YENEEA. CDR3 in amino acids: CASSLDSGRGTGELFF. Here the CDR3 DNA reads TGTGCCAGCAGCTTAGACAGCGGGAGGGGAACCGGGGAGCTGTTTTTT.

CDR3 DNA: TGTGCCAGCAGTGAATCCACTCAACTAGCGAGCTCCATCGAGCAGTACTTC. It encodes CASSESTQLASSIEQYF. This chain links TRBV25-1 with TRBJ2-7; 7 bases are a match to TRBD2. Germline lookup yields CDR1 MGHDK and CDR2 SYGVNS. The CDR3 has 17 amino acids. V gave up 1 base and J gave up 6 bases; unmatched junction bases: 15.

This sequence joins TRBV27 and TRBJ2-7; D possibly corresponds to TRBD2 (5 bases). Germline loops: CDR1 MNHEY, CDR2 SMNVEV (reference sequence). The ends were cut back, 2 bases at V and 0 bases at J, with 11 bases in the middle. The CDR3 runs 15 residues. CDR3 residues: CASSLRGLFSYEQYF. CDR3 bases: TGTGCCAGCAGTTTACGCGGGCTGTTCTCCTACGAGCAGTACTTC.

V usage is TRBV10-3 and J usage is TRBJ2-7, with 7 positions matching TRBD1. Germline lookup yields CDR1 ENHRY and CDR2 SYGVKD. This CDR3 is 14 amino acids long. The trim removed 3 bases at V and 4 bases at J, leaving 6 bases unmatched. CDR3: CAISDPGQTYEQYF. The CDR3, as DNA: TGTGCCATCAGTGATCCGGGACAGACATACGAGCAGTACTTC.

The J gene is TRBJ2-1, the V gene TRBV7-2, with 13 bases fitting TRBD2. V was clipped by 1 base and J by 7 bases; unmatched bases: 10. CDR1 is SGHTA and CDR2 is FQGNSA in the germline V gene. The CDR3 totals 18 residues. The CDR3 spells CASSLGGAPGLAGNEQFF. CDR3 coding DNA: TGTGCCAGCAGCTTAGGGGGGGCACCGGGACTAGCGGGAAATGAGCAGTTCTTC.

This sequence joins TRBV4-1 and TRBJ2-5; TRBD2 agrees at 11 bases. The CDR3 has 16 amino acids. V lost 3 bases, J lost 1 base, and 4 bases stayed unmatched. The germline gives CDR1 MGHRA, CDR2 YSYEKL. The CDR3 DNA reads as TGCGCCAGCAGCCATCACGGGACTAGCGGCCAAGAGACCCAGTACTTC. It specifies CASSHHGTSGQETQYF.

V usage is TRBV13 and J usage is TRBJ1-2; 9 nucleotides align to TRBD1. The CDR3 extends over 16 amino acids. V gave up 5 bases and J gave up 0 bases; unmatched junction bases: 7. The germline V gene has CDR1 PRHDT and CDR2 FYEKMQ (reference sequence). CDR3 residues: CASSEQGQGPNYGYTF. DNA for the CDR3: TGTGCCAGCAGCGAACAGGGACAGGGTCCTAACTATGGCTACACCTTC.

The rearrangement joins TRBV5-5 to TRBJ1-4; the D is unclear. The CDR3 consists of 11 residues. V was trimmed by 4 bases and J by 8 bases, leaving 6 bases between them. Germline lookup yields CDR1 SGHKS and CDR2 YYEKEE (reference sequence). The CDR3 spells CASSVVEKLFF. The CDR3 DNA sequence: TGTGCCAGCAGCGTTGTGGAAAAACTGTTTTTT.

The chain has TRBV13 and TRBJ2-3; either TRBD1 or TRBD2 may supply D (5 bases each). V lost 2 bases and J lost 2, with 8 bases in between. Germline-derived CDR1 and CDR2 are PRHDT and FYEKMQ (reference sequence). CDR3 length: 14 amino acids. The CDR3 sequence is CASSLRGPTDTQYF. The CDR3 nucleotides are TGTGCCAGCAGCTTACGGGGACCCACAGATACGCAGTATTTT.

The CDR3 bases are TGTGCCAGCAGCTTTCCCCACATGAACACTGAAGCTTTCTTT. As protein: CASSFPHMNTEAFF. The gene calls are TRBV7-6 and TRBJ1-1; D uncertain. Germline assignment: CDR1 SGHVS and CDR2 FNYEAQ. This CDR3 is 14 amino acids long. V was cut by 3 bases and J by 0 bases, with 8 bases left in between.

The chain recombines TRBV30 with TRBJ2-2; the D gene is possibly TRBD1 (5 bases). Germline V CDR1 and CDR2: GTSNPN, SVGIG (reference sequence). The CDR3 totals 15 residues. The V gene lost 5 bases and the J gene lost 2 bases, with 15 bases spanning the gap. The CDR3 protein is CAWDLGAFNTGELFF. In DNA, the CDR3 is TGTGCCTGGGACCTTGGGGCCTTTAACACCGGGGAGCTGTTTTTT.

The chain is built from TRBV4-3 and TRBJ2-3; TRBD1 might be the D (6 bases). Germline V gene data show CDR1 as LGHNA and CDR2 as YSLEER. The CDR3 loop spans 16 amino acids. Trimming left V 7 bases short and J 0 bases short, with 17 bases between. The CDR3 DNA is TGCGCCAGCACCAGGACAGTAGCGTATAGCACAGATACGCAGTATTTT. It encodes CASTRTVAYSTDTQYF.

This rearrangement joins TRBV7-3 to TRBJ2-5; 11 bases align to TRBD2. From germline, CDR1 is SGHTA and CDR2 FQGTGA. The trim removed 5 bases at V and 1 base at J, leaving 3 bases unmatched. The CDR3 contains 15 residues. In DNA, the CDR3 is TGTGCCAGCAGCCGCGGGACTAGCGGCCAAGAGACCCAGTACTTC. Residues: CASSRGTSGQETQYF.

The V call is TRBV2, the J call TRBJ1-2; 8 bases are shared with TRBD1. CDR3 length equals 18 residues. Unmatched junction bases numbered 13, after V lost 4 bases and J lost 0 bases. Germline CDR1 reads SNHLY; CDR2 reads FYNNEI. Here the CDR3 DNA reads TGTGCCAGCAGTGGGGCCCCGGGGACAGGTCTTACTAACTATGGCTACACCTTC. Translation gives CASSGAPGTGLTNYGYTF.

The CDR3 sequence: CASSLSWGQGYEQYF. The DNA for the CDR3 is TGTGCCAGCAGTTTATCTTGGGGGCAGGGGTACGAGCAGTACTTC. J is TRBJ2-7 and V is TRBV27, with a weak D call TRBD1 (6 bases). V was cut by 0 bases and J by 4 bases, with 13 bases left in between. The germline CDR1 and CDR2 sequences are MNHEY and SMNVEV (reference sequence). The CDR3 contains 15 residues.

This chain links TRBV7-9 with TRBJ2-5; D is ambiguous. V was shortened by 6 bases and J by 0 bases, with 11 bases between the two germline ends. The germline V gene has CDR1 SEHNR and CDR2 FQNEAQ (reference sequence). The CDR3 spans 14 residues. The CDR3 bases are TGTGCCAGCAGTTCCCCCACGAACCAAGAGACCCAGTACTTC. Its translation is CASSSPTNQETQYF.

V gene TRBV4-1 combines with J gene TRBJ2-5; 10 bases match TRBD1. This CDR3 contains 17 residues. Germline V CDR1 and CDR2: MGHRA, YSYEKL. The ends lost 3 bases at V and 2 bases at J; junction bases unmatched: 9. CDR3 DNA: TGCGCCAGCAGCCAGCTCCTCGGGGACAGGGGACAAGAGACCCAGTACTTC. Amino acid sequence: CASSQLLGDRGQETQYF.

This chain uses TRBV28 with TRBJ1-1; possible D gene TRBD1, 5 bases. With 6 bases removed from V and 4 bases from J, the gap between germline ends came to 27 bases. Germline V gives CDR1 MDHEN, CDR2 SYDVKM. The CDR3 spans 18 residues. CDR3 sequence: CASRGGTRDASLSTEAFF. As DNA, the CDR3 is TGTGCCAGCAGGGGAGGAACCCGGGACGCAAGTTTATCCACTGAAGCTTTCTTT.

On this clone itself: At the DNA level, this CDR3 is encoded by other sequences in the same sample as well. This sequence joins TRBV9 and TRBJ2-7, with 8 bases identical to TRBD2. Germline CDR1 SGDLS, CDR2 YYNGEE. This CDR3 is built from 14 residues. V shed 2 bases and J 2 bases; nucleotides not matched to a gene: 3. The CDR3 protein is CASSVGGGTYEQYF. The CDR3 DNA follows: TGTGCCAGCAGCGTCGGCGGGGGGACCTACGAGCAGTACTTC. Complete variable domain (other parts from reference TRBV9 and TRBJ2-7): DSGVTQTPKHLITATGQRVTLRCSPRSGDLSVYWYQQSLDQGLQFLIQYYNGEERAKGNILERFSAQQFPDLHSELNLSSLELGDSALYFCASSVGGGTYEQYFGPGTRLTVT.

The V call is TRBV19, the J call TRBJ1-1; 11 bases line up with TRBD1. Germline V lookup: CDR1 LNHDA, CDR2 SQIVND (reference sequence). The junction had 21 bases not matched to a gene; V was cut back by 10 bases and J by 8 bases. The CDR3 has 17 residues. CDR3 amino acids: CANHPKGDRGFEVEAFF. CDR3 nucleotide sequence: TGTGCCAACCACCCCAAAGGGGACAGGGGGTTTGAAGTGGAAGCTTTCTTT.

This clone occurred once. The gene calls are TRBV7-6 and TRBJ2-5; D gene unclear. V lost 5 bases and J lost 4, with 8 bases in between. Germline loops: CDR1 SGHVS, CDR2 FNYEAQ. The CDR3 runs to 12 residues. The CDR3, as DNA: TGTGCCAGCAGCCACCTATCAGAGACCCAGTACTTC. This encodes CASSHLSETQYF.

This clone was observed once. The chain employs TRBV7-9 and TRBJ2-5, with 9 bases aligning to TRBD2. The CDR3 has 15 residues. V was pared by 4 bases and J by 3 bases, with 6 bases of the junction left unmatched. Germline loops: CDR1 SEHNR, CDR2 FQNEAQ (reference sequence). The CDR3 spells CASSSLGLAKETQYF. DNA of the CDR3: TGTGCCAGCAGCTCTCTGGGACTAGCTAAAGAGACCCAGTACTTC.

The chain carries TRBV6-5 and TRBJ2-3, with 8 bases fitting TRBD2. Germline V gives CDR1 MNHEY, CDR2 SVGAGI. V was pared by 6 bases and J by 4 bases, with 9 bases of the junction left unmatched. CDR3 length: 15 residues. The CDR3 DNA follows: TGTGCCAGCAGCCGAATAGCGGGATTTGCAGATACGCAGTATTTT. Protein sequence: CASSRIAGFADTQYF.